This T cell receptor (beta chain) was found in a study of beta chain features in type 1 diabetes. This clone was seen a handful of times. Trimming removed 4 bases at V and 4 bases at J, with 14 bases between. The CDR3 contains 16 residues. The germline V gene has CDR1 SEHNR and CDR2 FQNEAQ (reference sequence). Every isolated RNA sample was fully reverse transcribed, so sequencing captured expressed TCRB transcripts. Naive, central memory and regulatory T cell samples averaged roughly 3.4 million immunoSEQ reads each. The table came from immunoSEQ multiplex PCR; TCRdb's copy has only in-frame clones and leaves some out. The sample lists about 160,000 clones; roughly 8.1% were seen once.

The V call is TRBV7-9, the J call TRBJ1-6; a possible D gene is TRBD1 (5 bases). Source material: central memory CD4+ T cells from blood. This TCR was sampled from a man aged 18 to 30 in good health. The CDR3 DNA reads TGTGCCAGCAGCTCAACAAACAAGGGGTATAATTCACCCCTCCACTTT. Amino acid sequence: CASSSTNKGYNSPLHF.